The source of this T cell receptor beta chain is a study of blood T cell repertoires in COVID-19. Method: immunoSEQ multiplex PCR; TCRdb's copy keeps in-frame clones and lacks some. The table records some 80,000 clones, around 86% of them present only once. CDR1 is LGHNA, CDR2 YNFKEQ, per germline. The CDR3 extends over 19 amino acids. Deletions cut 4 bases from V and 1 base from J, with 22 bases between. This clonotype originated in a man older than 75 with active or convalescent COVID-19. The chain employs TRBV4-2 and TRBJ1-4, with a tentative D call TRBD1 (6 bases). Sequencing was carried out using peripheral blood. CDR3 sequence (DNA): TGTGCCAGCAGCCCAGCGGGAGGACCGGGGGCATTAACTAATGAAAAACTGTTTTTT. Translating it yields CASSPAGGPGALTNEKLFF.